The 27 T cell receptor beta chains in this list originate from one sample, sequenced in a study of cytomegalovirus exposure and HLA in healthy donors (dated 2017 in TCRdb). The method behind the library was the immunoSEQ multiplex PCR assay. A mixture of 60 forward primers for TCR Vbeta segments and 13 reverse primers for TCR Jbeta segments was used in the multiplex PCR. The table comes from immuneACCESS by way of TCRdb, which keeps in-frame sequences with V and J called. Part of the clones is missing from these tables; in studies checked, under half for an unresolved V gene and the rest for unknown reasons. The sample data list 130,000 or so clones, and around 80% of these were observed just once. 3.3% of the sample goes to the ten largest clones. Sequenced sample: PBMCs. All receptors come from a man between 35 and 55 years old in good health and CMV-seronegative.

The chain carries TRBV27 and TRBJ1-2; weak D call: TRBD1 (5 bases). Germline V gene lookup returns CDR1 MNHEY and CDR2 SMNVEV (reference sequence). Trimming pared 3 bases from V and 3 bases from J, leaving 8 bases between. CDR3 length equals 13 residues. CDR3 region: CASSFQGDYGYTF. The CDR3 region has the DNA TGTGCCAGCAGTTTCCAGGGTGACTATGGCTACACCTTC.

The chain is built from TRBV6-7 and TRBJ1-4; D might be TRBD1 (5 bases). TRBV6-7 is recorded as an ORF, its role being uncertain. This CDR3 region has 14 residues. Trimming removed 2 bases from V and 6 bases from J, with 10 bases in between. The CDR3 sequence: CASSYRQGHEKLFF. The CDR3 DNA sequence: TGTGCCAGCAGTTACCGGCAGGGTCATGAAAAACTGTTTTTT.

This clone turned up a few times. V gene TRBV7-2 combines with J gene TRBJ2-3, with 7 bases fitting TRBD1. Per germline, CDR1 SGHTA and CDR2 FQGNSA. The CDR3 has 13 residues. V was pared by 7 bases and J by 10 bases, with 11 bases of the junction left unmatched. The CDR3 region has the DNA TGTGCCAGCAACCTCCATACAGGGGATGCGCAGTATTTT. Translation gives CASNLHTGDAQYF.

Turning to this clone: This sample also contains other DNA sequences that code for the same CDR3. The rearrangement uses TRBV29-1 and TRBJ2-2; 9 nucleotides align to TRBD1. CDR1 is SQVTM and CDR2 is ANQGSEA in the germline V gene. The CDR3 contains 11 residues. With V trimmed by 1 base and J by 14 bases, 2 bases remained unmatched. CDR3 bases: TGCAGCGTTGAAGGGACAGGGGTTCTGTTTTTT. As protein: CSVEGTGVLFF.

The V and J genes are TRBV27 and TRBJ2-1, with D maybe TRBD1 (7 bases). CDR1 is MNHEY, CDR2 SMNVEV, per germline (reference sequence). This CDR3 is 15 amino acids long. The V end lost 6 bases, the J end lost 4 bases, and 16 bases lay between the germline ends. The CDR3 sequence is CASSPPRGDYNEQFF. Written as DNA, the CDR3 is TGTGCCAGCAGCCCTCCCAGGGGGGATTACAATGAGCAGTTCTTC.

This clone has only a few counts. The chain links TRBV7-8 to TRBJ1-5; TRBD1 matches 9 bases. Germline V CDR1 and CDR2: SGHVS, FQNEAQ. The ends lost 10 bases at V and 5 bases at J; junction bases unmatched: 6. This CDR3 contains 13 residues. CDR3 region: CAIGGTGHQPQHF. The DNA of the CDR3 is TGTGCCATCGGGGGGACAGGGCATCAGCCCCAGCATTTT.

J is TRBJ2-5 and V is TRBV11-2; D perhaps matches TRBD2 (6 bases). The CDR3 sequence is 15 residues long. Germline CDR1 reads SGHAT; CDR2 reads FQNNGV. V shed 4 bases and J shed 2 bases, with 14 bases lying between them. The CDR3 region has the DNA TGTGCCAGCAGCTGGGGCGGCGGGATACAAGAGACCCAGTACTTC. Residues: CASSWGGGIQETQYF.

This sequence joins TRBV7-3 and TRBJ2-5; 10 bases fit TRBD2. The CDR3 has 15 amino acids. After removal of 6 bases from V and 2 bases from J, the junction contained 6 bases not matched to a gene. Germline V gene lookup returns CDR1 SGHTA and CDR2 FQGTGA. CDR3 sequence reads: CASSSSGGAQETQYF. The CDR3 DNA follows: TGTGCCAGCAGTTCAAGCGGGGGGGCTCAAGAGACCCAGTACTTC. Supplemented by reference TRBV7-3 and TRBJ2-5, the full variable domain reads GAGVSQTPSNKVTEKGKYVELRCDPISGHTALYWYRQSLGQGPEFLIYFQGTGAADDSGLPNDRFFAVRPEGSVSTLKIQRTERGDSAVYLCASSSSGGAQETQYFGPGTRLLVL.

The chain carries TRBV5-1 and TRBJ2-5; TRBD2 matches 9 bases. This CDR3 region has 16 residues. Germline CDR1 reads SGHRS; CDR2 reads YFSETQ. V lost 0 bases, J lost 5 bases, and 8 bases stayed unmatched. CDR3 nucleotide sequence: TGCGCCAGCAGCTTGGACCCAGCGGGGGGAGCGGAGACCCAGTACTTC. It yields the protein CASSLDPAGGAETQYF.

This clone showed up just a few times. V and J are TRBV4-3 and TRBJ1-5; D might be TRBD1 (6 bases). Germline CDR1 LGHNA, CDR2 YSLEER. The CDR3 spans 15 residues. Trimming shortened V by 1 base and J by 4 bases, and 11 bases separated the two germline ends. CDR3 amino acids: CASSQGWQGNQPQHF. In nucleotides, the CDR3 is TGCGCCAGCAGCCAAGGGTGGCAGGGGAATCAGCCCCAGCATTTT.

The chain recombines TRBV28 with TRBJ1-5; 7 bases agree with TRBD1. The CDR3 consists of 12 residues. Germline-derived CDR1 and CDR2 are MDHEN and SYDVKM. Trimming removed 5 bases from V and 7 bases from J; junction bases left unmatched: 2. DNA for the CDR3: TGTGCCAGCAGTCCCAGGGGGCAGCCCCAGCATTTT. This translates into CASSPRGQPQHF. Variable domain in full (rest from reference TRBV28 and TRBJ1-5): DVKVTQSSRYLVKRTGEKVFLECVQDMDHENMFWYRQDPGLGLRLIYFSYDVKMKEKGDIPEGYSVSREKKERFSLILESASTNQTSMYLCASSPRGQPQHFGDGTRLSIL.

This chain links TRBV2 with TRBJ1-4, with D unclear. V lost 6 bases and J 0 bases, leaving 14 bases between the germline ends. In germline, CDR1 is SNHLY, CDR2 FYNNEI. This CDR3 has 16 residues. The CDR3 region has the DNA TGTGCCAGCAGCGAACGACACCTCTCAACTAATGAAAAACTGTTTTTT. Translating it yields CASSERHLSTNEKLFF. The whole variable domain, remainder taken from reference TRBV2 and TRBJ1-4, is EPEVTQTPSHQVTQMGQEVILRCVPISNHLYFYWYRQILGQKVEFLVSFYNNEISEKSEIFDDQFSVERPDGSNFTLKIRSTKLEDSAMYFCASSERHLSTNEKLFFGSGTQLSVL.

This chain uses TRBV5-1 with TRBJ1-3; TRBD1 might be the D (5 bases). The CDR3 contains 14 residues. Looked up from germline, CDR1 is SGHRS and CDR2 is YFSETQ. V was clipped by 2 bases and J by 8 bases, with 14 bases between them. The CDR3 region has the DNA TGCGCCAGCAGCTTATCGACGGGGGAAGACACCATATATTTT. Protein product: CASSLSTGEDTIYF.

This rearrangement joins TRBV6-5 to TRBJ1-2, with unresolved D. V was pared by 7 bases and J by 8 bases, with 17 bases between. The CDR3 contains 13 residues. Germline CDR1 MNHEY, CDR2 SVGAGI. CDR3 sequence: CASTPAGTGGYTF. CDR3 coding DNA: TGTGCCAGCACCCCGGCGGGAACGGGCGGCTACACCTTC.

This clone was observed a single time. This specimen includes other DNA sequences encoding the same CDR3. The chain links TRBV9 to TRBJ2-7; 8 bases are a match to TRBD2. V shed 2 bases and J 4 bases; nucleotides not matched to a gene: 5. Germline CDR1 and CDR2: SGDLS and YYNGEE. CDR3 length: 14 amino acids. CDR3 region: CASSVGGGTYEQYF. CDR3 coding DNA: TGTGCCAGCAGCGTGGGCGGGGGGACGTACGAGCAGTACTTC.

CDR3 nucleotides: TGTGCCAGCAGACGGGACGCCGGGGGAATATCACCCCTCCACTTT. Translated: CASRRDAGGISPLHF. The chain has TRBV2 and TRBJ1-6; weak D call: TRBD1 (5 bases). V lost 6 bases and J 10 bases, leaving 19 bases between the germline ends. The length of the CDR3 is 15 residues. The germline CDR1 and CDR2 sequences are SNHLY and FYNNEI.

This clone was recorded a few times. This rearrangement joins TRBV15 to TRBJ1-3; possible D gene TRBD1, 6 bases. The CDR3 is 16 amino acids. V was trimmed by 5 bases and J by 0 bases, leaving 14 bases between them. From germline, CDR1 is LNHNV and CDR2 YYDKDF (reference sequence). The CDR3 here is CATSEATGYSGNTIYF. For the CDR3, the DNA is TGTGCCACCAGCGAGGCGACAGGTTACTCTGGAAACACCATATATTTT.

The chain uses TRBV7-9 and TRBJ1-2, with 8 bases matching TRBD1. Germline V gene lookup returns CDR1 SEHNR and CDR2 FQNEAQ (reference sequence). The length of the CDR3 is 15 residues. V was clipped by 3 bases and J by 2 bases; unmatched bases: 5. The CDR3 region has the DNA TGTGCCAGCAGCTTCGCAGGGGGCGGGAACTATGGCTACACCTTC. Amino acid sequence: CASSFAGGGNYGYTF.

The chain links TRBV7-9 to TRBJ2-5; D is unresolved. The end of the DNA fits TRBJ2-7 better, so the J call may be wrong. This CDR3 is built from 15 residues. Germline lookup yields CDR1 SEHNR and CDR2 FQNEAQ (reference sequence). CDR3: CASSLGIDWPYEQYF. CDR3 sequence (DNA): TGTGCCAGCAGCTTAGGCATAGACTGGCCCTACGAGCAGTACTTC.

The rearrangement links TRBV7-2 to TRBJ1-4; D unclear. This CDR3 has 15 residues. The germline V and J ends were trimmed by 5 bases and 8 bases, with 18 bases remaining between them. The germline gives CDR1 SGHTA, CDR2 FQGNSA. The CDR3 region is CASSANRGSWEKLFF. The CDR3 bases are TGTGCCAGCAGCGCCAATCGGGGTAGTTGGGAAAAACTGTTTTTT. Full variable domain (outside the CDR3, taken from reference TRBV7-2 and TRBJ1-4): GAGVSQSPSNKVTEKGKDVELRCDPISGHTALYWYRQSLGQGLEFLIYFQGNSAPDKSGLPSDRFSAERTGGSVSTLTIQRTQQEDSAVYLCASSANRGSWEKLFFGSGTQLSVL.

This chain connects TRBV5-6 to TRBJ2-5; 8 bases fit TRBD1. Germline trimming cut 1 base from V and 1 base from J; bases unmatched to any gene: 6. This CDR3 is 16 amino acids long. Germline assignment: CDR1 SGHDT and CDR2 YYEEEE. CDR3 region: CASSLYHRGAQETQYF. The DNA for the CDR3 is TGTGCCAGCAGCTTGTACCACAGGGGGGCCCAAGAGACCCAGTACTTC.

The V call is TRBV7-6, the J call TRBJ2-1; TRBD1 might be the D (6 bases). V was pared by 7 bases and J by 5 bases, with 12 bases between. The CDR3 is 13 amino acids. Germline CDR1 is SGHVS and CDR2 is FNYEAQ. The CDR3 loop reads CASTMRTDNEQFF. CDR3 nucleotide sequence: TGTGCCAGCACGATGCGGACAGACAATGAGCAGTTCTTC.

V and J are TRBV4-2 and TRBJ2-2; D gene unclear. The CDR3 length is 16 residues. V lost 1 base and J lost 6, with 15 bases in between. Germline V CDR1 and CDR2: LGHNA, YNFKEQ. Written as DNA, the CDR3 is TGTGCCAGCAGCCAAGTAATCATAGATTTATCCGGGGAGCTGTTTTTT. This encodes CASSQVIIDLSGELFF.

This clone was seen only once. The chain carries TRBV5-1 and TRBJ2-7, with 7 bases lining up with TRBD1. The CDR3 spans 14 residues. Per germline, CDR1 SGHRS and CDR2 YFSETQ. The V gene end was trimmed by 4 bases and the J gene end by 7 bases; junction bases not matched to a gene: 11. The CDR3 sequence is CASSLTGVGCEQYF. The CDR3 nucleotides are TGCGCCAGCAGCCTAACAGGGGTAGGCTGTGAGCAGTACTTC.

In this sample, this clone turned up a few times. The chain employs TRBV27 and TRBJ1-6; D may be TRBD1 (6 bases). The CDR3 is 12 residues long. Trimming removed 8 bases from V and 7 bases from J, with 9 bases in between. Germline V lookup: CDR1 MNHEY, CDR2 SMNVEV (reference sequence). In DNA form, the CDR3 reads TGTGCCAGCCGACAGGCAAATTCACCCCTCCACTTT. This encodes CASRQANSPLHF.

The chain recombines TRBV5-6 with TRBJ2-5; 12 bases match TRBD2. CDR1 and CDR2 from the germline V gene are SGHDT and YYEEEE. CDR3 length: 19 amino acids. Trimming took 0 bases from V and 7 from J; bases not matched to a gene: 16. The CDR3, as DNA: TGTGCCAGCAGCTTGGGACCGGGACTAGCGGGCGCATCTTCGGGGACCCAGTACTTC. Translation gives CASSLGPGLAGASSGTQYF.

This clone was counted a few times. This chain links TRBV9 with TRBJ1-1; D not certain. Germline V lookup: CDR1 SGDLS, CDR2 YYNGEE. CDR3 length: 16 amino acids. V was cut by 0 bases and J by 0 bases, with 12 bases left in between. The CDR3 loop reads CASSVGLTYLNTEAFF. In nucleotides, the CDR3 is TGTGCCAGCAGCGTAGGACTAACTTACCTGAACACTGAAGCTTTCTTT.